These 21 T cell receptor beta chains were sequenced from one sample in a study of blood T cell repertoires in COVID-19. Data came from immunoSEQ multiplex PCR; TCRdb stores just in-frame clones and leaves some out. Of under 200,000 clones listed, roughly 80% are singletons. The specimen sequenced was peripheral blood. The receptors were gathered from a woman aged 25 to 39 with acute or convalescent COVID-19.

The gene calls are TRBV18 and TRBJ2-2; 8 nucleotides match TRBD1. Germline assignment: CDR1 KGHSH and CDR2 LQKENI. The CDR3 sequence is 16 residues long. The junction had 10 bases not matched to a gene; V was cut back by 4 bases and J by 6 bases. CDR3 amino acids: CASSQNQGASAGELFF. The CDR3 DNA reads TGTGCCAGCTCACAAAACCAGGGGGCCAGTGCCGGGGAGCTGTTTTTT.

The CDR3: CASSIIASDEQFF. The CDR3 nucleotides read TGTGCCAGTAGTATAATTGCTTCGGATGAGCAGTTCTTC. This rearrangement joins TRBV19 to TRBJ2-1; no firm D call. The CDR3 has 13 residues. CDR1 and CDR2 from the germline V gene are LNHDA and SQIVND (reference sequence). The V gene lost 2 bases and the J gene lost 8 bases, with 10 bases spanning the gap. The variable domain in full, completed from reference TRBV19 and TRBJ2-1, reads DGGITQSPKYLFRKEGQNVTLSCEQNLNHDAMYWYRQDPGQGLRLIYYSQIVNDFQKGDIAEGYSVSREKKESFPLTVTSAQKNPTAFYLCASSIIASDEQFFGPGTRLTVL.

The V gene is TRBV7-2, the J gene TRBJ2-5; possibly TRBD2 for D (5 bases). Trimming took off 0 bases at V and 3 bases at J, with 14 bases between the two ends. The CDR3 is made up of 16 amino acids. The V gene's germline CDR1 is SGHTA and CDR2 FQGNSA. The CDR3 DNA is TGTGCCAGCAGCTTAGCGGGAGCCCGATTTGAAGAGACCCAGTACTTC. Translated: CASSLAGARFEETQYF.

Only one count was recorded for this clone. The gene calls are TRBV11-3 and TRBJ2-5, with D maybe TRBD2 (7 bases). V was trimmed by 4 bases and J by 5 bases, leaving 17 bases between them. Germline V CDR1 and CDR2: SGHNT, YENEEA. This CDR3 spans 15 amino acids. Written as DNA, the CDR3 is TGTGCCAGCAGCTCGCGGGGGCAGGGGCCCGAGACCCAGTACTTC. This translates into CASSSRGQGPETQYF. Based on the CDR3 plus reference TRBV11-3 and TRBJ2-5, the full variable domain is EAGVVQSPRYKIIEKKQPVAFWCNPISGHNTLYWYLQNLGQGPELLIRYENEEAVDDSQLPKDRFSAERLKGVDSTLKIQPAELGDSAVYLCASSSRGQGPETQYFGPGTRLLVL.

The chain has TRBV11-2 and TRBJ1-2; unclear D gene. CDR3 length: 13 amino acids. In germline, CDR1 is SGHAT, CDR2 FQNNGV. With 4 bases removed from V and 5 bases from J, the gap between germline ends came to 11 bases. CDR3 nucleotides: TGTGCCAGCAGCTCCACTCCTATGTATGGCTACACCTTC. Translation gives CASSSTPMYGYTF. Based on the CDR3 plus reference TRBV11-2 and TRBJ1-2, the full variable domain is EAGVAQSPRYKIIEKRQSVAFWCNPISGHATLYWYQQILGQGPKLLIQFQNNGVVDDSQLPKDRFSAERLKGVDSTLKIQPAKLEDSAVYLCASSSTPMYGYTFGSGTRLTVV.

The chain employs TRBV27 and TRBJ1-6; TRBD1 is a possible D gene (5 bases). CDR3 length: 14 residues. V lost 3 bases, J lost 8 bases, and 11 bases lay in between. Per germline, CDR1 MNHEY and CDR2 SMNVEV (reference sequence). The CDR3 nucleotides read TGTGCCAGCAGTTTGGCAGGGTTGGATTCACCCCTCCACTTT. This codes for CASSLAGLDSPLHF.

The chain links TRBV5-1 to TRBJ1-4, with 7 bases matching TRBD1. The CDR3 totals 17 residues. V shed 6 bases and J 8 bases; nucleotides not matched to a gene: 19. Per the germline V gene, CDR1 is SGHRS and CDR2 is YFSETQ. In DNA, the CDR3 is TGCGCCAGCACCATGCTTGTTTATAAGGGGGCGTGGGAAAAACTGTTTTTT. It codes for CASTMLVYKGAWEKLFF.

The J gene is TRBJ1-1, the V gene TRBV28; 8 nucleotides line up with TRBD1. The V and J ends lost 4 bases and 4 bases, in that order; junction bases with no gene match: 8. Germline V gene lookup returns CDR1 MDHEN and CDR2 SYDVKM. The CDR3 has 15 residues. CDR3 coding DNA: TGTGCCAGCAGTTCATTCGACAGGGGAGTCACTGAAGCTTTCTTT. It translates to CASSSFDRGVTEAFF.

The rearrangement links TRBV10-2 to TRBJ2-7, with D tentatively TRBD1 (5 bases). Per the germline V gene, CDR1 is WSHSY and CDR2 is SAAADI. V lost 2 bases and J 6 bases, leaving 5 bases between the germline ends. The CDR3 loop spans 11 amino acids. The CDR3 loop reads CASSEDSEQYF. In DNA, the CDR3 is TGCGCCAGCAGTGAGGACAGCGAGCAGTACTTC.

The rearrangement joins TRBV5-1 to TRBJ2-7; D gene uncertain. Trimming stripped 5 bases from V and 1 base from J, with 7 bases between. This CDR3 contains 12 residues. The germline CDR1 and CDR2 sequences are SGHRS and YFSETQ. CDR3 nucleotide sequence: TGCGCCAGCAGACGAGAGTCCTACGAGCAGTACTTC. It yields the protein CASRRESYEQYF.

V usage is TRBV20-1 and J usage is TRBJ1-6; 9 bases match TRBD1. The V segment lost 7 bases and the J segment 4 bases; nucleotides outside the gene matches: 8. This CDR3 spans 15 amino acids. Germline V CDR1 and CDR2: DFQATT, SNEGSKA (reference sequence). CDR3 residues: CSVRDRGFYNSPLHF. The CDR3 DNA reads as TGCAGTGTTCGTGACAGGGGGTTTTATAATTCACCCCTCCACTTT.

This clone was seen a handful of times. The CDR3 reads CASGRTGYSNQPQHF. DNA for the CDR3: TGTGCCAGCGGACGTACAGGGTATAGCAATCAGCCCCAGCATTTT. The chain uses TRBV6-5 and TRBJ1-5; tentative D call: TRBD1 (6 bases). This CDR3 spans 15 amino acids. CDR1 and CDR2 from the germline V gene are MNHEY and SVGAGI. V was cut by 8 bases and J by 0 bases, with 14 bases left in between.

The chain couples TRBV28 to TRBJ1-5; 8 nucleotides line up with TRBD1. Losses at the gene ends were 7 bases for V and 5 bases for J; bases not matched to a gene: 10. Germline-derived CDR1 and CDR2 are MDHEN and SYDVKM. The CDR3 is made up of 15 amino acids. The CDR3 DNA sequence: TGTGCCAGCATCAAGGGTGGGGGACAGGATCAGCCCCAGCATTTT. It specifies CASIKGGGQDQPQHF. Looking up the rest from reference TRBV28 and TRBJ1-5 gives the full variable domain: DVKVTQSSRYLVKRTGEKVFLECVQDMDHENMFWYRQDPGLGLRLIYFSYDVKMKEKGDIPEGYSVSREKKERFSLILESASTNQTSMYLCASIKGGGQDQPQHFGDGTRLSIL.

V and J are TRBV10-1 and TRBJ2-7, with D tentatively TRBD1 (6 bases). The CDR3 totals 15 residues. V lost 4 bases, J lost 0 bases, and 13 bases lay in between. Germline CDR1 reads WNHNN; CDR2 reads SYGVQD (reference sequence). CDR3 nucleotide sequence: TGCGCCAGCAGTGGGTCAAAGGACAGCTCCTACGAGCAGTACTTC. This sequence encodes CASSGSKDSSYEQYF.

The chain has TRBV19 and TRBJ2-1; 7 nucleotides line up with TRBD2. Germline CDR1 is LNHDA and CDR2 is SQIVND (reference sequence). This CDR3 is built from 15 residues. The ends lost 5 bases at V and 5 bases at J; junction bases unmatched: 9. The CDR3 DNA reads as TGTGCCAGTAGTCGGGGCGGGAGCCTCAACAATGAGCAGTTCTTC. Its protein is CASSRGGSLNNEQFF.

The rearrangement uses TRBV27 and TRBJ1-6; D remains ambiguous. The CDR3 has 13 residues. Trimming pared 5 bases from V and 8 bases from J, leaving 10 bases between. Germline CDR1 reads MNHEY; CDR2 reads SMNVEV (reference sequence). CDR3 in amino acids: CASSGYSDSPLHF. DNA of the CDR3: TGTGCCAGCAGTGGTTACAGTGATTCACCCCTCCACTTT.

This chain joins TRBV12-5 and TRBJ1-2; D is possibly TRBD1 (6 bases). The V end was cut by 1 base, the J end by 6 bases, with 12 bases between. CDR1 is LGHNT, CDR2 FRNRAP, per germline. This CDR3 comprises 14 residues. DNA of the CDR3: TGTGCTAGTGGTTTGGGAACAGGGTGGGATGGCTACACCTTC. This sequence encodes CASGLGTGWDGYTF.

The chain uses TRBV23-1 and TRBJ2-5, with a weak D call TRBD2 (5 bases). TRBV23-1 is noted as an ORF with a role that remains uncertain. V lost 4 bases, J lost 7 bases, and 25 bases lay in between. The CDR3 is 17 amino acids. The CDR3 region has the DNA TGCGCCAGCAGTCGCCTCACCGAGGGCCTGGTTGGTGGGACCCAGTACTTC. Encoded protein: CASSRLTEGLVGGTQYF.

CDR3 nucleotide sequence: TGTGCCAGCAGCCCACGGTTTGCGGGGGTGGGCGGGGAGCTGTTTTTT. Translating gives CASSPRFAGVGGELFF. V is TRBV11-2 and J is TRBJ2-2; 7 bases are shared with TRBD2. The ends lost 5 bases at V and 7 bases at J; junction bases unmatched: 13. Germline assignment: CDR1 SGHAT and CDR2 FQNNGV. The CDR3 extends over 16 amino acids.

V is TRBV28 and J is TRBJ1-2, with TRBD1 matching over 9 bases. Germline CDR1 MDHEN, CDR2 SYDVKM. V dropped 3 bases and J dropped 1; count of bases not matched to a gene: 6. There are 16 residues in the CDR3. CDR3 protein: CASSFSGTGHNYGYTF. The DNA for the CDR3 is TGTGCCAGCAGTTTTTCCGGGACAGGGCATAACTATGGCTACACCTTC.

The chain carries TRBV4-3 and TRBJ2-3; 8 nucleotides agree with TRBD2. The CDR3 is 17 residues long. The germline CDR1 and CDR2 sequences are LGHNA and YSLEER. V shed 0 bases and J 3 bases; nucleotides not matched to a gene: 8. CDR3 nucleotides: TGCGCCAGCAGCCAAGATTGCAAGCGGGAGAAGACAGATACGCAGTATTTT. Protein product: CASSQDCKREKTDTQYF.